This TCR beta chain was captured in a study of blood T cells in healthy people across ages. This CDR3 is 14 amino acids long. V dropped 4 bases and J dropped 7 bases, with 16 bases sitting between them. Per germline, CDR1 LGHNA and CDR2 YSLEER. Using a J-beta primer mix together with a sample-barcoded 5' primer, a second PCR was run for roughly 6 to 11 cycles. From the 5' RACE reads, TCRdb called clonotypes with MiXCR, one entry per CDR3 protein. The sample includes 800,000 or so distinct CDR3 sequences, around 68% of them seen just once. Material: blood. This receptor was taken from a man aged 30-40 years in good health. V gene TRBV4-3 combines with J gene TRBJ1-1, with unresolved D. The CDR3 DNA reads TGCGCCAGCAGCCTCGTAGCAAGTCACGGTGAAGCTTTCTTT. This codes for CASSLVASHGEAFF.